This entry describes one TCR beta chain. Its binding antigen is unknown. Base qualities are missing; no much larger clone stands one base away. This specimen's time point label, interpreted: pre-transplant. Unstimulated PBMCs, after thawing, were stained for CD3, CD4 and CD8 and then FACS-sorted into CD3+CD4+ and CD3+CD8+ populations. Randomization to immunosuppression withdrawal applied to every one of the 8 studied subjects. The Qiagen DNeasy Blood and Tissue Kit was used for isolation of genomic DNA. The data belong to a study of T cell clones after liver transplantation (dated by TCRdb to about 2019). A note on the overall study: Samples were obtained from ITN030ST, a randomized trial in which withdrawal of immunosuppression was attempted within 2 years of liver transplantation. Donor-reactive T cell clones were identified by TCRbeta sequencing after a pre-transplant mixed lymphocyte reaction and then tracked in post-transplant blood. As an antigen-independent comparator for the donor-reactive sequences, third party-reactive TCRbeta sequences from pre-transplant MLRs were identified as well. Three of the eight recipients were HCV-positive; the others were transplanted for non-autoimmune, non-viral indications. Subjects received no induction therapy and standard immunosuppression until randomization at 12-24 months post-transplant. To count as tolerant, a recipient had to stay completely off immunosuppression for at least one year without liver enzymes climbing beyond twice the upper limit of normal. Blood samples were collected pre-transplant, pre-randomization before withdrawal, and post-randomization after either full withdrawal or failed withdrawal. The study cohort included 8 liver transplant recipients, of whom 3 were classified as tolerant and 5 as non-tolerant. Study-wide conclusions, independent of this receptor: When repertoire turnover was taken into account, detection of donor-reactive sequences was significantly reduced in 7 of 8 subjects for CD4 and in 8 of 8 subjects for CD8. In two subjects, low numbers of available donor cells limited the measurable donor-reactive repertoire. Because allograft tissue specimens were not available, migration of donor-reactive T cells into the graft, rather than deletion, may have occurred. The conclusions were considered preliminary, being limited by small, heterogeneous patient numbers and non-standardized post-transplant time points. Donor-reactive sequences declined more than third party-reactive ones, suggesting partial antigen-specific deletion unrelated to withdrawal success. In most of the 8 subjects, circulating donor-reactive CD4 TCRbeta sequences decreased significantly after transplant, regardless of tolerance or HCV status.

Frozen genomic DNA underwent high-throughput TCRbeta CDR3 sequencing by immunoSEQ, including PCR amplification, mapping, bias correction and internal controls. The paper's data handling went like this. Productive rearrangements were kept, and unique TCRbeta sequences were defined by CDR3 nucleotide sequence plus V and J gene. A sequence counted as donor-reactive only if the sequence showed at least 5-fold expansion in CFSE-low cells compared with unstimulated pre-transplant cells and had a frequency of at least 0.01%. Minimum frequency thresholds were set for each subject based on the unstimulated sample with the lowest template count, ensuring at least 90% detection power. Jensen-Shannon divergence between the top 1000 TCRbeta sequences post-transplant and pre-transplant was used to measure repertoire turnover. Changes in detection of donor-reactive sequences were tested with two-sided Fisher's exact tests. TCRdb mirrors the immuneACCESS table, restricted to in-frame sequences. Some clones are absent from its copies; in checked studies, under half trace to an unresolved V gene, and the reason for the others is unknown. V, J and clone size derive from that table, while D and trimming were established from the DNA sequence. This sample is represented by around 20,000 clones; 80% to 90% of them were singletons. The ten largest make up 13% of the sample.

CDR1 and CDR2 were assigned from the germline V gene (reference sequence) as SEHNR and FQNEAQ. The CDR3 numbers 18 residues from cysteine through phenylalanine. Here the CDR3 DNA is all that survives: 54 bases in frame from base 1. V is pruned by 7 bases and J by 2 bases, leaving 15 bases of the junction without a gene match. Specimen: CD8+ T cells from blood, collected before liver transplant. This sequence uses TRBV7-9 and TRBJ2-2; 8 nucleotides in the junction match TRBD1. This sequence originates from a human donor who received a liver transplant. The base sequence is TGTGCCAGCATCACACTACCCCGGGACAGGTTAAACACCGGGGAGCTGTTTTTT. Protein translation: CASITLPRDRLNTGELFF.